This TCR beta chain was profiled in a study of blood T cell repertoires in COVID-19. The wider study: T cells, B-cell-depleted T cells, or PBMCs supplied cDNA or gDNA.

Here immunoSEQ multiplex PCR was the method, and the copy in TCRdb shows in-frame clones only, minus some. The table includes 200,000 to 300,000 clones, more than 70% detected once. The study recruited people aged about 18 to 90 years across more than 20 US areas. Trimming took off 6 bases at V and 1 base at J, with 18 bases between the two ends. Germline V gives CDR1 SNHLY, CDR2 FYNNEI. This CDR3 contains 16 residues. Sample: PBMCs or T cells enriched from blood (not recorded which). The TCR was taken from a woman aged 40 to 55 with acute COVID-19. The gene calls are TRBV2 and TRBJ1-1, with D perhaps matching TRBD1 (6 bases). The CDR3 nucleotides are TGTGCCAGCAGGTGTGATAGACAGGACCCGAACACTGAAGCTTTCTTT. This sequence encodes CASRCDRQDPNTEAFF.